The rows below give T cell receptor beta chains drawn from one sample of a study of control samples from healthy donors and cancer patients. Here immunoSEQ multiplex PCR was the method, and the copy in TCRdb shows in-frame clones only, minus some. The sample lists 230,000 or so clones, 85% to 95% occurring once. The material sequenced was blood. All receptors come from a man aged 50 or older in good health. CDR3s include the opening cysteine and the closing phenylalanine or tryptophan. Each record gives: J gene, V gene, D gene, clone size, CDR3 protein, CDR3 DNA. The D gene is left open where the match is weak. The size field is filled for only some rows; it gives once, few, many or a size class.

J gene: TRBJ1-1
V gene: TRBV5-1
D gene: .
clone size: .
CDR3 protein: CASSLDRADTEAFF
CDR3 DNA: TGCGCCAGCAGCTTGGACAGGGCTGACACTGAAGCTTTCTTT

J gene: TRBJ1-2
V gene: TRBV28
D gene: .
clone size: .
CDR3 protein: CASSSEGSGYTF
CDR3 DNA: TGTGCCAGCAGTTCCGAAGGGTCCGGCTACACCTTC

J gene: TRBJ1-1
V gene: TRBV6-5
D gene: .
clone size: once
CDR3 protein: CASSYSITGRTEAFF
CDR3 DNA: TGTGCCAGCAGTTACTCGATAACAGGGAGGACTGAAGCTTTCTTT

J gene: TRBJ1-1
V gene: TRBV4-2
D gene: .
clone size: .
CDR3 protein: CASSPSGGQGYTEAFF
CDR3 DNA: TGTGCCAGCAGCCCTTCGGGAGGGCAGGGCTACACTGAAGCTTTCTTT

J gene: TRBJ1-6
V gene: TRBV5-1
D gene: TRBD1
clone size: .
CDR3 protein: CASNDPGQGAGSPLHF
CDR3 DNA: TGCGCCAGCAACGATCCGGGACAGGGGGCAGGTTCACCCCTCCACTTT

J gene: TRBJ1-5
V gene: TRBV11-1
D gene: .
clone size: .
CDR3 protein: CASSPDSNQPQHF
CDR3 DNA: TGTGCCAGCAGCCCCGACAGCAATCAGCCCCAGCATTTT

J gene: TRBJ2-1
V gene: TRBV3-1/TRBV3-2
D gene: TRBD2
clone size: .
CDR3 protein: CASSQDYSGAYNEQFF
CDR3 DNA: TGTGCCAGCAGCCAAGATTACAGCGGGGCATACAATGAGCAGTTCTTC

J gene: TRBJ1-1
V gene: TRBV14
D gene: .
clone size: .
CDR3 protein: CASSPPGAEAFF
CDR3 DNA: TGTGCCAGCAGCCCACCAGGCGCTGAAGCTTTCTTT

J gene: TRBJ1-5
V gene: TRBV6-5
D gene: TRBD1
clone size: .
CDR3 protein: CASSYGTGVQPQHF
CDR3 DNA: TGTGCCAGCAGTTACGGGACAGGGGTTCAGCCCCAGCATTTT

J gene: TRBJ1-2
V gene: TRBV29-1
D gene: .
clone size: once
CDR3 protein: CSVEGSGQVYYTF
CDR3 DNA: TGCAGCGTTGAAGGTAGCGGTCAGGTTTATTACACCTTC

J gene: TRBJ2-5
V gene: TRBV7-9
D gene: .
clone size: .
CDR3 protein: CASSLSGGSLGTQYF
CDR3 DNA: TGTGCCAGCAGCTTATCGGGGGGCTCCCTTGGGACCCAGTACTTC

J gene: TRBJ2-1
V gene: TRBV4-3
D gene: TRBD1
clone size: .
CDR3 protein: CASSQAGQGGLGEQFF
CDR3 DNA: TGCGCCAGCAGCCAAGCAGGACAGGGGGGGTTAGGAGAGCAGTTCTTC

J gene: TRBJ1-1
V gene: TRBV25-1
D gene: .
clone size: .
CDR3 protein: CASSGGRRGFF
CDR3 DNA: TGTGCCAGCAGTGGGGGCCGTAGAGGTTTCTTT

J gene: TRBJ1-4
V gene: TRBV7-9
D gene: .
clone size: .
CDR3 protein: CASSLAIQSLFF
CDR3 DNA: TGTGCCAGCAGCTTAGCGATACAATCTCTGTTTTTT

J gene: TRBJ1-4
V gene: TRBV3-1/TRBV3-2
D gene: TRBD1
clone size: once
CDR3 protein: CASSRMGQGNEKLFF
CDR3 DNA: TGTGCCAGCAGCCGCATGGGACAGGGGAATGAAAAACTGTTTTTT

J gene: TRBJ1-1
V gene: TRBV7-6
D gene: .
clone size: .
CDR3 protein: CASSLSRTGNTEAFF
CDR3 DNA: TGTGCCAGCAGCTTGTCTCGAACAGGGAACACTGAAGCTTTCTTT

J gene: TRBJ2-2
V gene: TRBV6-1
D gene: .
clone size: .
CDR3 protein: CASSYVGQNTGELFF
CDR3 DNA: TGTGCTAGCAGCTACGTGGGACAGAACACCGGGGAGCTGTTTTTT

J gene: TRBJ1-5
V gene: TRBV28
D gene: TRBD1
clone size: .
CDR3 protein: CASSSGTGIQPQHF
CDR3 DNA: TGTGCCAGCAGTTCCGGGACAGGGATCCAGCCCCAGCATTTT

J gene: TRBJ2-1
V gene: TRBV20-1
D gene: TRBD2
clone size: .
CDR3 protein: CSASWGMVAGTVNEQFF
CDR3 DNA: TGCAGTGCTAGTTGGGGAATGGTAGCGGGGACCGTGAATGAGCAGTTCTTC

J gene: TRBJ1-5
V gene: TRBV19
D gene: .
clone size: .
CDR3 protein: CASSLRDQPQHF
CDR3 DNA: TGTGCCAGTAGTCTGCGAGATCAGCCCCAGCATTTT

J gene: TRBJ2-7
V gene: TRBV15
D gene: .
clone size: .
CDR3 protein: CATSRRLVEDEQYF
CDR3 DNA: TGTGCCACCAGCAGAAGACTAGTGGAAGACGAGCAGTACTTC

J gene: TRBJ1-5
V gene: TRBV6-5
D gene: TRBD1
clone size: once
CDR3 protein: CASRDRESNQPQHF
CDR3 DNA: TGTGCCAGCCGGGACAGGGAGTCCAATCAGCCCCAGCATTTT

J gene: TRBJ1-2
V gene: TRBV30
D gene: .
clone size: .
CDR3 protein: CAWSVRDRKYGYTF
CDR3 DNA: TGTGCCTGGAGTGTCCGGGACCGAAAGTATGGCTACACCTTC

J gene: TRBJ1-2
V gene: TRBV5-1
D gene: .
clone size: .
CDR3 protein: CASSLGGKGNYGYTF
CDR3 DNA: TGCGCCAGCAGCTTGGGAGGAAAGGGTAACTATGGCTACACCTTC

J gene: TRBJ2-3
V gene: TRBV27
D gene: .
clone size: .
CDR3 protein: CARRPCGSTTDTQYF
CDR3 DNA: TGTGCCAGGCGCCCTTGTGGAAGTACCACAGATACGCAGTATTTT

J gene: TRBJ1-5
V gene: TRBV6-2/TRBV6-3
D gene: .
clone size: once
CDR3 protein: CASSSGGRSNQPQHF
CDR3 DNA: TGTGCCAGCAGTTCCGGAGGACGGAGCAATCAGCCCCAGCATTTT

J gene: TRBJ1-6
V gene: TRBV5-5
D gene: TRBD1
clone size: .
CDR3 protein: CASSATGGGYNSPLHF
CDR3 DNA: TGTGCCAGCAGCGCGACAGGGGGCGGGTATAATTCACCCCTCCACTTT

J gene: TRBJ2-7
V gene: TRBV5-5
D gene: .
clone size: once
CDR3 protein: CASSFFPYEQYF
CDR3 DNA: TGTGCCAGCAGCTTTTTCCCCTACGAGCAGTACTTC

J gene: TRBJ1-1
V gene: TRBV7-9
D gene: .
clone size: .
CDR3 protein: CASSHYLIDDNTEAFF
CDR3 DNA: TGTGCCAGCAGCCACTATCTGATAGACGACAACACTGAAGCTTTCTTT

J gene: TRBJ2-7
V gene: TRBV3-1/TRBV3-2
D gene: TRBD1
clone size: .
CDR3 protein: CASSPAGTGVYEQYF
CDR3 DNA: TGTGCCAGCAGCCCAGCCGGGACAGGAGTCTACGAGCAGTACTTC

J gene: TRBJ1-3
V gene: TRBV7-6
D gene: .
clone size: .
CDR3 protein: CASSQTASSGNTIYF
CDR3 DNA: TGTGCCAGCAGCCAGACAGCCTCGTCTGGAAACACCATATATTTT

J gene: TRBJ2-7
V gene: TRBV6-1
D gene: TRBD1
clone size: .
CDR3 protein: CASSGAGTGASSYEQYF
CDR3 DNA: TGTGCCAGCAGTGGTGCGGGGACAGGGGCCAGCTCCTACGAGCAGTACTTC

J gene: TRBJ1-2
V gene: TRBV29-1
D gene: .
clone size: .
CDR3 protein: CSVPRVGGIGYTF
CDR3 DNA: TGCAGCGTTCCTAGGGTGGGGGGTATTGGCTACACCTTC

J gene: TRBJ1-6
V gene: TRBV11-2
D gene: .
clone size: .
CDR3 protein: CASSLDNQGRAYNSPLHF
CDR3 DNA: TGTGCCAGCAGCTTAGATAATCAGGGAAGGGCCTATAATTCACCCCTCCACTTT

J gene: TRBJ2-3
V gene: TRBV6-2/TRBV6-3
D gene: .
clone size: once
CDR3 protein: CASSLKQVDTQYF
CDR3 DNA: TGTGCCAGCAGTCTTAAACAGGTAGATACGCAGTATTTT

J gene: TRBJ1-3
V gene: TRBV5-1
D gene: .
clone size: once
CDR3 protein: CASSLLGLSGNTIYF
CDR3 DNA: TGCGCCAGCAGCTTGCTTGGTCTCTCTGGAAACACCATATATTTT

J gene: TRBJ2-3
V gene: TRBV9
D gene: .
clone size: .
CDR3 protein: CASSVATDTQYF
CDR3 DNA: TGTGCCAGCAGCGTAGCAACAGATACGCAGTATTTT

J gene: TRBJ1-5
V gene: TRBV4-1
D gene: .
clone size: .
CDR3 protein: CASSQAANQPQHF
CDR3 DNA: TGCGCCAGCAGCCAAGCCGCCAATCAGCCCCAGCATTTT

J gene: TRBJ2-3
V gene: TRBV28
D gene: .
clone size: once
CDR3 protein: CASRGRDSGFSTDTQYF
CDR3 DNA: TGTGCCAGCAGAGGCAGGGACTCCGGATTTAGCACAGATACGCAGTATTTT

J gene: TRBJ1-5
V gene: TRBV5-8
D gene: .
clone size: .
CDR3 protein: CASNAGRSNQPQHF
CDR3 DNA: TGTGCCAGCAACGCAGGTCGTAGCAATCAGCCCCAGCATTTT

J gene: TRBJ1-2
V gene: TRBV5-4
D gene: .
clone size: .
CDR3 protein: CASSPRVGDNYGYTF
CDR3 DNA: TGTGCCAGCAGCCCCCGAGTCGGGGACAACTATGGCTACACCTTC

J gene: TRBJ2-3
V gene: TRBV7-3
D gene: TRBD2
clone size: .
CDR3 protein: CASSSGGADTQYF
CDR3 DNA: TGTGCCAGCAGCTCCGGGGGGGCAGATACGCAGTATTTT

J gene: TRBJ1-1
V gene: TRBV18
D gene: .
clone size: .
CDR3 protein: CASSPRRQTLNTEAFF
CDR3 DNA: TGTGCCAGCTCACCACGACGACAGACTTTGAACACTGAAGCTTTCTTT

J gene: TRBJ1-1
V gene: TRBV6-5
D gene: TRBD1
clone size: .
CDR3 protein: CASSRQGANTEAFF
CDR3 DNA: TGTGCCAGCAGCCGACAGGGGGCGAACACTGAAGCTTTCTTT

J gene: TRBJ1-1
V gene: TRBV4-2
D gene: .
clone size: .
CDR3 protein: CASSQDRVRAVGAFF
CDR3 DNA: TGTGCCAGCAGCCAAGATCGGGTCAGGGCGGTTGGAGCTTTCTTT

J gene: TRBJ1-1
V gene: TRBV15
D gene: .
clone size: .
CDR3 protein: CATSRQGAGTEAFF
CDR3 DNA: TGTGCCACCAGCAGACAGGGTGCGGGCACTGAAGCTTTCTTT

J gene: TRBJ2-1
V gene: TRBV24-1
D gene: .
clone size: .
CDR3 protein: CATSDSSGGGKEQFF
CDR3 DNA: TGTGCCACCAGTGATTCCAGCGGAGGGGGCAAGGAGCAGTTCTTC

J gene: TRBJ2-7
V gene: TRBV11-2
D gene: .
clone size: .
CDR3 protein: CASSPTAGNPYEQYF
CDR3 DNA: TGTGCCAGCAGCCCGACGGCAGGAAACCCCTACGAGCAGTACTTC

J gene: TRBJ1-6
V gene: TRBV2
D gene: TRBD1
clone size: once
CDR3 protein: CASSEGGTGSYNSPLHF
CDR3 DNA: TGTGCCAGCAGTGAAGGGGGGACAGGGTCCTATAATTCACCCCTCCACTTT

J gene: TRBJ2-2
V gene: TRBV5-1
D gene: .
clone size: once
CDR3 protein: CASSLEGDTGELFF
CDR3 DNA: TGCGCCAGCAGCTTGGAAGGGGACACCGGGGAGCTGTTTTTT

J gene: TRBJ1-5
V gene: TRBV27
D gene: TRBD1
clone size: .
CDR3 protein: CASSPLTGGGQPQHF
CDR3 DNA: TGTGCCAGCAGTCCTTTGACAGGGGGCGGTCAGCCCCAGCATTTT

J gene: TRBJ1-5
V gene: TRBV4-3
D gene: .
clone size: .
CDR3 protein: CASSQAWDGRQPQHF
CDR3 DNA: TGCGCCAGCAGCCAGGCCTGGGACGGCCGTCAGCCCCAGCATTTT

J gene: TRBJ2-1
V gene: TRBV3-1/TRBV3-2
D gene: TRBD1
clone size: .
CDR3 protein: CASSQGVPGQGFYEQFF
CDR3 DNA: TGTGCCAGCAGCCAAGGGGTTCCGGGACAGGGTTTCTATGAGCAGTTCTTC

J gene: TRBJ1-1
V gene: TRBV18
D gene: TRBD1
clone size: .
CDR3 protein: CASSLGQGQPEAFF
CDR3 DNA: TGTGCCAGCTCCCTTGGACAGGGACAACCGGAAGCTTTCTTT

J gene: TRBJ1-6
V gene: TRBV14
D gene: .
clone size: .
CDR3 protein: CASSQEPNSPLHF
CDR3 DNA: TGTGCCAGCAGCCAAGAACCCAATTCACCCCTCCACTTT

J gene: TRBJ1-1
V gene: TRBV20-1
D gene: .
clone size: .
CDR3 protein: CSASRYAGDTEAFF
CDR3 DNA: TGCAGTGCTAGTAGGTATGCGGGGGACACTGAAGCTTTCTTT

J gene: TRBJ2-5
V gene: TRBV7-2
D gene: TRBD2
clone size: .
CDR3 protein: CASSVSSGAAQETQYF
CDR3 DNA: TGTGCCAGCAGCGTTTCTAGCGGGGCGGCCCAAGAGACCCAGTACTTC

J gene: TRBJ1-2
V gene: TRBV18
D gene: TRBD1
clone size: .
CDR3 protein: CASSSLTGEGGYTF
CDR3 DNA: TGTGCCAGCTCATCCCTGACAGGGGAGGGCGGCTACACCTTC